This T cell receptor beta chain is drawn from a study of cytotoxic CD8 clonotypes in ibrutinib-treated CLL. Study at large: Patient counts were 11 relapsed/refractory, roughly 15 treatment-naive and about 17 IGHV unmutated. Whole-study results and caveats: Clonality went up at the time of ibrutinib response, stayed stable in sustained remission, and later dropped back toward its baseline level at progression. Under treatment, the uncommon public clonotypes either contracted or remained stable.

This clone has at least ten counts. The antigen is undetermined. Genomic DNA in an amount of approximately 2 micrograms was extracted from cryopreserved PBMCs and used for the preparation of TCR beta libraries. Sequenced by immunoSEQ multiplex PCR; TCRdb stores in-frame clones only, minus some. The data show about 24,000 clones, with approximately 71% seen just once and more than 40% held by the top ten. Trimming shortened V by 3 bases and J by 1 base, and 13 bases separated the two germline ends. Germline CDR1 and CDR2: GTSNPN and SVGIG (reference sequence). The length of the CDR3 is 14 residues. The starting material was PBMCs, obtained after 12 months of ibrutinib treatment. V usage is TRBV30 and J usage is TRBJ2-7; D is possibly TRBD1 (5 bases). The origin of this receptor is a human donor with chronic lymphocytic leukemia. CDR3 amino acids: CAWSPGISSYEQYF. The CDR3 region has the DNA TGTGCCTGGAGCCCAGGGATTTCTTCCTACGAGCAGTACTTC. Full variable domain (remainder filled in from reference TRBV30 and TRBJ2-7): SQTIHQWPATLVQPVGSPLSLECTVEGTSNPNLYWYRQAAGRGLQLLFYSVGIGQISSEVPQNLSASRPQDRQFILSSKKLLLSDSGFYLCAWSPGISSYEQYFGPGTRLTVT.